This TCR beta chain was recorded in a study of T cell repertoires in cytomegalovirus infection. This clonotype was picked up one time. The target antigen is unknown. TCRdb re-analysed the reads in MiXCR, keeping a single row per CDR3 protein. This table holds some 800,000 distinct CDR3 sequences, under 35% found once. The germline gives CDR1 SGHDT, CDR2 YYEEEE. This CDR3 is 17 amino acids long. The J segment lost 0 bases and the V segment lost 4 bases, leaving 6 bases of the junction unmatched. V gene TRBV5-6 combines with J gene TRBJ2-6; 8 bases match TRBD1. The sequences come from cultured CD8+ T cells from PBMCs, collected from culture after CMV antigen stimulation. The receptor was isolated from a human donor in good health (CMV status not recorded). Some clones in this sample may be carry-over from other donors' samples. CDR3 nucleotide sequence: TGTGCCAGCAGCGCCGGGACAGGCCTCTCTGGGGCCAACGTCCTGACTTTC. This sequence encodes CASSAGTGLSGANVLTF.